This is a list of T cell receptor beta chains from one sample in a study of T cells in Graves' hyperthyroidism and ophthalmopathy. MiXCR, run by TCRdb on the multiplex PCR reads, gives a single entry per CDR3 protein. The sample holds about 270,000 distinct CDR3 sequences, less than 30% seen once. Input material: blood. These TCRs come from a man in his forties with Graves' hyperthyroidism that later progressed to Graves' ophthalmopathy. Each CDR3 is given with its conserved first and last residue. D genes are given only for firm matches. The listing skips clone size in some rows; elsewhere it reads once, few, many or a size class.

CDR3nt: TGTGCCAGCATGGTAGCGGGAGCGGGGGAGACCCAGTACTTC
CDR3aa: CASMVAGAGETQYF
j_gene: TRBJ2-5
abundance: NA
v_gene: TRBV12-3/TRBV12-4
d_gene: TRBD2

CDR3nt: TGCAGTGCTAGAGATACCAGGGCGACTGAAGCTTTCTTT
CDR3aa: CSARDTRATEAFF
j_gene: TRBJ1-1
abundance: NA
v_gene: TRBV20-1
d_gene: NA

CDR3nt: TGTGCCAGCAGTTACGGGGACCGGTTCAATCAGCCCCAGCATTTT
CDR3aa: CASSYGDRFNQPQHF
j_gene: TRBJ1-5
abundance: many
v_gene: TRBV6-2/TRBV6-3
d_gene: NA

CDR3nt: TGCGCCAGCAGCTTGGCGTTAGCGGGAGGAACCGGGGAGCTGTTTTTT
CDR3aa: CASSLALAGGTGELFF
j_gene: TRBJ2-2
abundance: many
v_gene: TRBV5-1
d_gene: TRBD2

CDR3nt: TGTGCCAGCGAAAACTCGGGGACTAGACAGTTCTTC
CDR3aa: CASENSGTRQFF
j_gene: TRBJ2-1
abundance: NA
v_gene: TRBV2
d_gene: TRBD2

CDR3nt: TGTGCCAGTAGTATTAGCAGCCCGGGCCCTATAGTAGACTATGGCTACACCTTC
CDR3aa: CASSISSPGPIVDYGYTF
j_gene: TRBJ1-2
abundance: NA
v_gene: TRBV19
d_gene: NA

CDR3nt: TGTGCCAGCAGTAGAAGGACAGGGGGCTTTATTGGGGAGACCCAGTACTTC
CDR3aa: CASSRRTGGFIGETQYF
j_gene: TRBJ2-5
abundance: many
v_gene: TRBV6-1
d_gene: TRBD1

CDR3nt: TGCGCCAGCAGCGGCAGGGGCACTGAAGCTTTCTTT
CDR3aa: CASSGRGTEAFF
j_gene: TRBJ1-1
abundance: many
v_gene: TRBV5-1
d_gene: NA

CDR3nt: TGTGCCAGCAGCGTAGGTGGTTATGCAAACATTCAGTACTTC
CDR3aa: CASSVGGYANIQYF
j_gene: TRBJ2-4
abundance: NA
v_gene: TRBV9
d_gene: NA

CDR3nt: TGCGCCAGCAGCCCAGGACGGAGCACTGAAGCTTTCTTT
CDR3aa: CASSPGRSTEAFF
j_gene: TRBJ1-1
abundance: many
v_gene: TRBV5-1
d_gene: NA

CDR3nt: TGTGCCAGCAGCTCCCGGGACAGGGTGGATCAGCCCCAGCATTTT
CDR3aa: CASSSRDRVDQPQHF
j_gene: TRBJ1-5
abundance: few
v_gene: TRBV7-8
d_gene: TRBD1

CDR3nt: TGTGCCAGCAGCTGGACTAGCGGGAAAGGAGCCAAAAACATTCAGTACTTC
CDR3aa: CASSWTSGKGAKNIQYF
j_gene: TRBJ2-4
abundance: many
v_gene: TRBV7-2
d_gene: TRBD2

CDR3nt: TGTGCCAGCCGCAGAGGGACGACAGGGGATGGCTACACCTTC
CDR3aa: CASRRGTTGDGYTF
j_gene: TRBJ1-2
abundance: NA
v_gene: TRBV9
d_gene: TRBD1

CDR3nt: TGTGCCAGCAGCTTATCCACAGGGTCTCCCGGGGAGCTGTTTTTT
CDR3aa: CASSLSTGSPGELFF
j_gene: TRBJ2-2
abundance: many
v_gene: TRBV7-3
d_gene: NA

CDR3nt: TGTGCCAGCAGCTTAGTTCTTAGCGTGACCTACGAGCAGTACTTC
CDR3aa: CASSLVLSVTYEQYF
j_gene: TRBJ2-7
abundance: many
v_gene: TRBV7-8
d_gene: NA

CDR3nt: TGTGCCAGCAGACCGGGACAGAGGCAAGAGACCCAGTACTTC
CDR3aa: CASRPGQRQETQYF
j_gene: TRBJ2-5
abundance: many
v_gene: TRBV12-3/TRBV12-4
d_gene: TRBD1